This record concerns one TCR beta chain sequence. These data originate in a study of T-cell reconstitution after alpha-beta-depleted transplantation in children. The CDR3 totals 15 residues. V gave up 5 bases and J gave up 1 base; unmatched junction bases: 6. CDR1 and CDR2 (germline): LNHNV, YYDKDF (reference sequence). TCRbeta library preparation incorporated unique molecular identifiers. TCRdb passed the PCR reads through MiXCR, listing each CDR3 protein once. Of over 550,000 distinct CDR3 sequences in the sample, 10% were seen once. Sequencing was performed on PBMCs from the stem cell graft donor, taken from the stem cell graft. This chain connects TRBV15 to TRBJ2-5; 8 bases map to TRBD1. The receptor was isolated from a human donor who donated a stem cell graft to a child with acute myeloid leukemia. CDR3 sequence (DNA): TGTGCCACCAGCTCGCGACAGGGGATCCAAGAGACCCAGTACTTC. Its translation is CATSSRQGIQETQYF.